At least ten counts were recorded for the clone carrying this T cell receptor (beta chain). Its specificity is unknown. This record comes from a study of response to subunit inactivated influenza vaccine. The CDR3 spans 13 residues. The V gene lost 6 bases and the J gene lost 3 bases, with 12 bases spanning the gap. Study-wide results and limits: Every seasonal influenza vaccination brings in few new T cells, the authors suggested.

TCRdb ran MiXCR on the RT-PCR reads and lists one entry per CDR3 protein. The sample yields hundreds of thousands of distinct CDR3 sequences, about 10% seen once. The V call is TRBV12-3 or TRBV12-4, the J call TRBJ2-7, with D possibly TRBD1 on 6 matching bases. The TCR sequence derives from a man in his fifties who received an inactivated influenza vaccine. The sample consisted of PBMCs from blood, taken on the day of vaccination. DNA of the CDR3: TGTGCCAGCAGCAAAACAGGGAGCTACGAGCAGTACTTC. It translates to CASSKTGSYEQYF.